This TCR beta chain was identified during a study of Graves' ophthalmopathy and Graves' hyperthyroidism. About the study: A follow-up of 18 months without ophthalmopathy meant that hyperthyroidism was stable.

Findings and limits, study-wide: A roughly 80% specificity and about 88% sensitivity were achieved by a 13-signature model that separated ophthalmopathy from stable hyperthyroidism. Blood also contained most of the expanded thyroid clonotypes above 0.001 frequency.

Other autoimmune diseases, uncontrolled infections, pregnancy and lactation each led to patient exclusion. Germline V lookup: CDR1 SQVTM, CDR2 ANQGSEA. J lost 7 bases, V lost 4 bases, and 20 bases had no gene match. This CDR3 region has 18 residues. RNA transcripts yielded amplified TCR beta CDR3 regions. Scientists carried out first-round RT-PCR using HTBI primers and then a second-round multiplex PCR. TCRdb re-called the multiplex PCR reads with MiXCR, one entry per CDR3 protein. The sample carries 900,000 to 1,200,000 distinct CDR3 sequences, roughly two fifths recorded once. In regard to this clonotype: The antigen remains undetermined.

Material: peripheral blood or thyroid tissue (not recorded which). The chain has TRBV29-1 and TRBJ2-5, with TRBD2 matching over 11 bases. This TCR was recovered from an adult man with Graves' hyperthyroidism. The CDR3 sequence is CSVGWTDYLAGGRGTQYF. In DNA form, the CDR3 reads TGCAGCGTTGGTTGGACGGACTATTTAGCGGGGGGGCGAGGGACCCAGTACTTC. Together with reference TRBV29-1 and TRBJ2-5, the CDR3 gives the full variable domain: SAVISQKPSRDICQRGTSLTIQCQVDSQVTMMFWYRQQPGQSLTLIATANQGSEATYESGFVIDKFPISRPNLTFSTLTVSNMSPEDSSIYLCSVGWTDYLAGGRGTQYFGPGTRLLVL.